This TCR beta chain was sequenced for a study of patients and donors after allogeneic stem cell transplantation. Using its own MiXCR run on the RT-PCR reads, TCRdb lists one record per CDR3 protein. This sample carries 800,000 to 1,000,000 distinct CDR3 sequences, around 17% of them seen once, and the ten largest clones take 5% to 6.5%. Germline V lookup: CDR1 MGHRA, CDR2 YSYEKL. The CDR3 totals 13 residues. Trimming stripped 0 bases from V and 5 bases from J, with 8 bases between. This clonotype occurred a few times. The sequenced material came from blood, either unsorted or a sorted T cell fraction (not recorded which). The chain combines TRBV4-1 with TRBJ2-7; perhaps D is TRBD1 or TRBD2 (5 bases each). The receptor was derived from a human donor who was either an allogeneic HSCT recipient or a stem cell or donor lymphocyte infusion donor (not recorded which). It is not recorded whose cells these are; they may come from a transplant donor. The CDR3 DNA is TGCGCCAGCAGCCAAGATGGGGGAAACGAGCAGTACTTC. This translates into CASSQDGGNEQYF.